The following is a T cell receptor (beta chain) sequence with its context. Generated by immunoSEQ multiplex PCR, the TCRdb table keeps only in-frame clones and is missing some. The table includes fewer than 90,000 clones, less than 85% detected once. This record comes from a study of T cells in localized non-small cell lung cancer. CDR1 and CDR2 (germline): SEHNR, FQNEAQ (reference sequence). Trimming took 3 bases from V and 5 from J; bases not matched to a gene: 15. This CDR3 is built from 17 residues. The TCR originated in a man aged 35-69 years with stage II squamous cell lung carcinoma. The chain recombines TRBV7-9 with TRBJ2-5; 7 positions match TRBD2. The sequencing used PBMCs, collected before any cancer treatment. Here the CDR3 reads CASSLREKGFGDETQYF. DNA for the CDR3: TGTGCCAGCAGCTTGCGGGAGAAGGGATTTGGTGATGAGACCCAGTACTTC. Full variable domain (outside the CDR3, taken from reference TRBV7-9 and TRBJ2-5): DTGVSQNPRHKITKRGQNVTFRCDPISEHNRLYWYRQTLGQGPEFLTYFQNEAQLEKSRLLSDRFSAERPKGSFSTLEIQRTEQGDSAMYLCASSLREKGFGDETQYFGPGTRLLVL.